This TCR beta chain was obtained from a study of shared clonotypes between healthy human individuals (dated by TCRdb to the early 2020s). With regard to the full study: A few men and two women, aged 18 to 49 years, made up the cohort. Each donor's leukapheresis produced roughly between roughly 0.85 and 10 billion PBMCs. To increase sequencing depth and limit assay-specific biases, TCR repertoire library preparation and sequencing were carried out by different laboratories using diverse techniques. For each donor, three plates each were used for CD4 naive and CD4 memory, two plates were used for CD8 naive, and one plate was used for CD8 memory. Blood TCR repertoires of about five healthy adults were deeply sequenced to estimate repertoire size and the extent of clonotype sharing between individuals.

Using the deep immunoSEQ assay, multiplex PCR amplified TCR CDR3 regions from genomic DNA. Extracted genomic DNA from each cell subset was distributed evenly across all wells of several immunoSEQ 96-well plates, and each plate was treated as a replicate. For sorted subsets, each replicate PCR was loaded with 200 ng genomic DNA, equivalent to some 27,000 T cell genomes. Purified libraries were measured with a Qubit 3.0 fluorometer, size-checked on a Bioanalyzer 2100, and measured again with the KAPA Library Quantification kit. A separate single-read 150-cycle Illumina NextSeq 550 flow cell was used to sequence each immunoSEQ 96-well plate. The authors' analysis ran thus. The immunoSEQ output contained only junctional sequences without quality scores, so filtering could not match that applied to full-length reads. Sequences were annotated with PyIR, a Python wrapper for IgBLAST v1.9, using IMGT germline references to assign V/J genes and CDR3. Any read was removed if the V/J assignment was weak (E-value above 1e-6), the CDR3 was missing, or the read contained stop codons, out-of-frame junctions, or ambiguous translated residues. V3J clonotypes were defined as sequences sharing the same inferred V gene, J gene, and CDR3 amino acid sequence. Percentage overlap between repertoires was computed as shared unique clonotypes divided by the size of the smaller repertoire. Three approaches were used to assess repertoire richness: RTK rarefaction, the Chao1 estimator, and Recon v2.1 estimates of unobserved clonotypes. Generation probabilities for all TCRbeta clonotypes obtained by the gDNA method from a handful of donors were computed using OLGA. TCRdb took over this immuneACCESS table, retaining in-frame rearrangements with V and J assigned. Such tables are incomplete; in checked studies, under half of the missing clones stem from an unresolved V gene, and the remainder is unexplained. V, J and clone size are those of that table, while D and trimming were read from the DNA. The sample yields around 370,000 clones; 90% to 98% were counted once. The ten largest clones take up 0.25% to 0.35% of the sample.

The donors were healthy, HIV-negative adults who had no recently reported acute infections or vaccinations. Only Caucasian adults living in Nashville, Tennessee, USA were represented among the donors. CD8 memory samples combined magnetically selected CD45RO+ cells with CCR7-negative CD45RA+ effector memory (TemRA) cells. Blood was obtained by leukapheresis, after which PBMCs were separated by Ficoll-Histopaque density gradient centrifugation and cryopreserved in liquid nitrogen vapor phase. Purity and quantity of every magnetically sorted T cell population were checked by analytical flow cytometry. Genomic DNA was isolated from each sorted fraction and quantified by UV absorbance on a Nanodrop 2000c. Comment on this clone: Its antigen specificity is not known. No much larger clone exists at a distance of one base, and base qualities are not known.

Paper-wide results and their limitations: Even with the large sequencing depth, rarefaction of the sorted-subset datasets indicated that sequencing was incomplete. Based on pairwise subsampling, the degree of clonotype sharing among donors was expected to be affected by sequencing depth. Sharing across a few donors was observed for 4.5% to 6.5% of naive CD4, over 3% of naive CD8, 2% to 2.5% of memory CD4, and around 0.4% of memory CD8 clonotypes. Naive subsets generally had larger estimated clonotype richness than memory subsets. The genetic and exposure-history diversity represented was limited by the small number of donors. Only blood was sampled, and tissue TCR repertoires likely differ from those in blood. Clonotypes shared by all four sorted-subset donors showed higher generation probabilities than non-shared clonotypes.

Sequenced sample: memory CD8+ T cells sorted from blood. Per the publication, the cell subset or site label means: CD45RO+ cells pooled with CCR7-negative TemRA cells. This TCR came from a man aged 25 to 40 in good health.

The CDR3 corresponds to CASSSRRAYNEQFF. The sequenced DNA is TGTGCCAGCAGCTCCCGGAGGGCCTACAATGAGCAGTTCTTC. The receptor chain draws on TRBV11-2 and TRBJ2-1; the D gene is perhaps TRBD2, from 6 matching bases. The CDR3, from cysteine to phenylalanine, totals 14 residues. Kept here is only the CDR3 DNA, which spans 42 bases and is read in frame from base 1. V is shortened by 4 bases, J by 2 bases, and the region joining them spans 9 bases. From the germline V gene, CDR1 is SGHAT and CDR2 is FQNNGV.